Below, one TCR beta chain is given with its context. Clones were read by immunoSEQ multiplex PCR, and TCRdb kept only the in-frame ones, dropping some. The data contain about 110,000 clones, 85% to 90% of them singletons. This sample stems from a study of control samples from healthy donors and cancer patients. CDR1 KGHSH and CDR2 LQKENI come from the germline V gene. Deletions cut 5 bases from V and 3 bases from J, with 13 bases between. There are 14 residues in the CDR3. The specimen was blood. The receptor comes from a woman in her forties or fifties in good health. The rearrangement uses TRBV18 and TRBJ1-1; D is undetermined. The CDR3 nucleotides are TGTGCCAGCTCAAGAACGATTAGGGACACTGAAGCTTTCTTT. Its translation is CASSRTIRDTEAFF.